The clone carrying this T cell receptor (beta chain) was seen ten or more times. J lost 2 bases, V lost 3 bases, and 6 bases had no gene match. The CDR3 contains 15 residues. Germline CDR1 SGHTA, CDR2 FQGNSA. Unique molecular identifiers were incorporated into the prepared TCRbeta library. In TCRdb, the PCR reads were re-called with MiXCR into one record per CDR3 protein. The data hold 600,000 to 700,000 distinct CDR3 sequences, with 16% observed a single time. This sample was taken from a study of T-cell reconstitution after alpha-beta-depleted transplantation in children. The chain recombines TRBV7-2 with TRBJ1-1, with 7 bases identical to TRBD1. Sequenced here: PBMCs from the stem cell graft donor, sampled from the stem cell graft. The receptor was isolated from a human donor who donated a stem cell graft to a child with acute myeloid leukemia. The CDR3 loop is CASSFRQGYNTEAFF. The DNA of the CDR3 is TGTGCCAGCAGCTTCCGACAGGGCTACAACACTGAAGCTTTCTTT.